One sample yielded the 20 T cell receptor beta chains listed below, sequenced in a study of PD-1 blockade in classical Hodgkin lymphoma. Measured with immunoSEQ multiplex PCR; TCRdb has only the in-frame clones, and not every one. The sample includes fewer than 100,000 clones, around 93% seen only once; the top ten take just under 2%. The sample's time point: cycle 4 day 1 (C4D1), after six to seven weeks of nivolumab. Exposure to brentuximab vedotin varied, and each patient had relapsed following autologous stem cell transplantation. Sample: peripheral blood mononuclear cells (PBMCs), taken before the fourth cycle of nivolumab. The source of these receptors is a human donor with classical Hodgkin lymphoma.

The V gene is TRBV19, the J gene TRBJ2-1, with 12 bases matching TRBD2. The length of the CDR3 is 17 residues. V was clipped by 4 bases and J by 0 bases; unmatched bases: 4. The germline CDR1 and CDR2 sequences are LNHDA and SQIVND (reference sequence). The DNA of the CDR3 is TGTGCCAGTAGTACGAGGGGACTAGCGGGCTCCTACAATGAGCAGTTCTTC. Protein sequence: CASSTRGLAGSYNEQFF. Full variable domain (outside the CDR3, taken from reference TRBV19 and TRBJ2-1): DGGITQSPKYLFRKEGQNVTLSCEQNLNHDAMYWYRQDPGQGLRLIYYSQIVNDFQKGDIAEGYSVSREKKESFPLTVTSAQKNPTAFYLCASSTRGLAGSYNEQFFGPGTRLTVL.

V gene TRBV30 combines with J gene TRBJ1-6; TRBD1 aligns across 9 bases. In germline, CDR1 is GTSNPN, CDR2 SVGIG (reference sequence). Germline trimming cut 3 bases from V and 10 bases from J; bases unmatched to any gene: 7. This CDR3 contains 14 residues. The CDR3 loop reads CAWSAGTGWSPLHF. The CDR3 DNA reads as TGTGCCTGGAGCGCCGGGACAGGGTGGTCACCCCTCCACTTT.

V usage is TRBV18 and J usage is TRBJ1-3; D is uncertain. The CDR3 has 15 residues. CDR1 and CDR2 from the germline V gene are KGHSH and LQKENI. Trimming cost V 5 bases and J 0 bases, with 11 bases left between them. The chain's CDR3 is CASSKTASSGNTIYF. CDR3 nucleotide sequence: TGTGCCAGCTCAAAAACGGCCTCCTCTGGAAACACCATATATTTT.

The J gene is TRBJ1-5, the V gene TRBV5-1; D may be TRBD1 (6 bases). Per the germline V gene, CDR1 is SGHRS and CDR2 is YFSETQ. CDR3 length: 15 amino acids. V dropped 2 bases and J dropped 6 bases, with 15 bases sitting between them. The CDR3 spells CASSFTGDKGQPQHF. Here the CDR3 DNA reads TGCGCCAGCAGCTTTACTGGGGACAAGGGTCAGCCCCAGCATTTT. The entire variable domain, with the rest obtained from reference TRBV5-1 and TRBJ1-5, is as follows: KAGVTQTPRYLIKTRGQQVTLSCSPISGHRSVSWYQQTPGQGLQFLFEYFSETQRNKGNFPGRFSGRQFSNSRSEMNVSTLELGDSALYLCASSFTGDKGQPQHFGDGTRLSIL.

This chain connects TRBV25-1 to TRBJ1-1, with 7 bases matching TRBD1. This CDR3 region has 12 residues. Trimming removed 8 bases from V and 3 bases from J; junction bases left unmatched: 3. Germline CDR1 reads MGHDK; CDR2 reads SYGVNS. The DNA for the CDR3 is TGTGCCAGCCGGGACAGATACACTGAAGCTTTCTTT. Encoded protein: CASRDRYTEAFF. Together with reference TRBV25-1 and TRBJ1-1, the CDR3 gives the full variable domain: EADIYQTPRYLVIGTGKKITLECSQTMGHDKMYWYQQDPGMELHLIHYSYGVNSTEKGDLSSESTVSRIRTEHFPLTLESARPSHTSQYLCASRDRYTEAFFGQGTRLTVV.

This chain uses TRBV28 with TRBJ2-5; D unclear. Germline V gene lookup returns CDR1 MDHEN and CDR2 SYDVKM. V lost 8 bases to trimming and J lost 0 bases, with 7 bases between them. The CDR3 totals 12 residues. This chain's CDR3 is CASGSYQETQYF. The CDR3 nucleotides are TGTGCCAGCGGGTCTTACCAAGAGACCCAGTACTTC.

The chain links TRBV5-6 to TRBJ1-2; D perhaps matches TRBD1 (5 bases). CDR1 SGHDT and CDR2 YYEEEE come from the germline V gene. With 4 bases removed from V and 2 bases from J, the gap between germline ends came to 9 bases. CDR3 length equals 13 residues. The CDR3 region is CASSRGANYGYTF. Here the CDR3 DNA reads TGTGCCAGCAGCCGCGGGGCGAACTATGGCTACACCTTC.

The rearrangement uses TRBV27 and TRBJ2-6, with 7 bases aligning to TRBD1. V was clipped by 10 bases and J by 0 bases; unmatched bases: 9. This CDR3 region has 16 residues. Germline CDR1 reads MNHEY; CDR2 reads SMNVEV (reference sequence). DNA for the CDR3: TGTGCCAACACTACAGGGGTACCCTCTGGGGCCAACGTCCTGACTTTC. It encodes CANTTGVPSGANVLTF.

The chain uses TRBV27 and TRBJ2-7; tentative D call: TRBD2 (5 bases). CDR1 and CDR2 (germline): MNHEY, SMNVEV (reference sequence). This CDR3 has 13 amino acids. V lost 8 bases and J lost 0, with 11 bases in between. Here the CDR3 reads CASARGSSYEQYF. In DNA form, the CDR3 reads TGTGCCAGCGCACGGGGTAGCTCCTACGAGCAGTACTTC.

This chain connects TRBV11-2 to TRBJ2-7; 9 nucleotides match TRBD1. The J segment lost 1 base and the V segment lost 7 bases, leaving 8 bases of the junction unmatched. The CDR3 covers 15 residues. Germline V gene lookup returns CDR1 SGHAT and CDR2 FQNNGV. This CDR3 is CASTNLDRGSYEQYF. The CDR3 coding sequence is TGTGCCAGCACCAATCTAGACAGGGGGTCCTACGAGCAGTACTTC.

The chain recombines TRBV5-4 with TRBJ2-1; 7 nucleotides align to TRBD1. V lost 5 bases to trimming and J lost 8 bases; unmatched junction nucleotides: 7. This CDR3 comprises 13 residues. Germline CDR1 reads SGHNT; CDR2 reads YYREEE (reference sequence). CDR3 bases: TGTGCCAGCAGGCACGGACAGGCCGATGAGCAGTTCTTC. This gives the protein CASRHGQADEQFF.

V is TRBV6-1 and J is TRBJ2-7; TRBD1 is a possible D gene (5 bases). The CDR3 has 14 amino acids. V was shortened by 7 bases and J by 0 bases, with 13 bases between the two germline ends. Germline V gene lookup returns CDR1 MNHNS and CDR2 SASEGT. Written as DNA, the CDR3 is TGTGCCAGCAAGGACACACCTAACTCCTACGAGCAGTACTTC. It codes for CASKDTPNSYEQYF.

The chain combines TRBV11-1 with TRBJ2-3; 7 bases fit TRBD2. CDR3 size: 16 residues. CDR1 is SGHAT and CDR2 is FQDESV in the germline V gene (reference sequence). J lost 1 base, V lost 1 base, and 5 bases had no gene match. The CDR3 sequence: CASSLDPSGRTDTQYF. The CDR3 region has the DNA TGTGCCAGCAGCTTAGATCCTAGCGGACGCACAGATACGCAGTATTTT.

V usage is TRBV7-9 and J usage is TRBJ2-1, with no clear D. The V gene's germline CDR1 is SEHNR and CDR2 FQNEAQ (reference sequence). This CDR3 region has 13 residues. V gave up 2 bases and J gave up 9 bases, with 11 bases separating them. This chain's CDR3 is CASSLRSEFEQFF. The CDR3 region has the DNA TGTGCCAGCAGCTTAAGGTCGGAGTTTGAGCAGTTCTTC.

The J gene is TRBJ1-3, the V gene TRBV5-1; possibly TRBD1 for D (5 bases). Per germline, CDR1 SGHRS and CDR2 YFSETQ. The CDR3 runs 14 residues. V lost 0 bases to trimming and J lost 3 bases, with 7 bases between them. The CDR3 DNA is TGCGCCAGCAGCTTGGCCGGGGGTGGAAACACCATATATTTT. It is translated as CASSLAGGGNTIYF.

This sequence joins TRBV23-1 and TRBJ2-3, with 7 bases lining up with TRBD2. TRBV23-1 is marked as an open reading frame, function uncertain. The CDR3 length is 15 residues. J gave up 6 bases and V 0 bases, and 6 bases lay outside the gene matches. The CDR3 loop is CASSQSWAAGDTQYF. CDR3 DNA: TGCGCCAGCAGTCAATCGTGGGCAGCGGGGGATACGCAGTATTTT.

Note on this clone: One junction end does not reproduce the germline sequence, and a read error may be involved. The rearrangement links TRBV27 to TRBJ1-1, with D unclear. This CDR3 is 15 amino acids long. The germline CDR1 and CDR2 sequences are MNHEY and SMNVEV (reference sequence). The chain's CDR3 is CASGFLMKPRIEAFF. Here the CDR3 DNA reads TGTGCCAGCGGTTTCCTAATGAAGCCCCGAATTGAAGCTTTCTTT.

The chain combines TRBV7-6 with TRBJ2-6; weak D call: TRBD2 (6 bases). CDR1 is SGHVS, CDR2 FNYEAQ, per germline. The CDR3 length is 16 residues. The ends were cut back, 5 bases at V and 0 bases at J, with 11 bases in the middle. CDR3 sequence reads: CASSGGRLSGANVLTF. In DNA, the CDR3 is TGTGCCAGCAGCGGAGGGCGGCTCTCTGGGGCCAACGTCCTGACTTTC.

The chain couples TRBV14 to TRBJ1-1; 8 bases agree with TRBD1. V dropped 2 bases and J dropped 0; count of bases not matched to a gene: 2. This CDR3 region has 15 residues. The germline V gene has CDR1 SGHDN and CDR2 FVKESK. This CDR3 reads CASSQRTGMNTEAFF. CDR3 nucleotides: TGTGCCAGCAGCCAACGGACAGGGATGAACACTGAAGCTTTCTTT.

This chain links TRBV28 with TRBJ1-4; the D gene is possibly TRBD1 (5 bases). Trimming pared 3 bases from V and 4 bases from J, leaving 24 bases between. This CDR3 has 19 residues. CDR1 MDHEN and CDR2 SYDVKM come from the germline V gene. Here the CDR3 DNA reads TGTGCCAGCAGTTTTTGGGGGACCGACTCTGCCGCGGATAATGAAAAACTGTTTTTT. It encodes CASSFWGTDSAADNEKLFF.